This TCR beta chain originates from a study of cytomegalovirus exposure and HLA in healthy donors (dated by TCRdb to the late 2010s). Background on the whole study: An earlier analysis of approximately 640 of the donors reported approximately 300 Gb of sequence data and 117 million unique TCR beta sequences from about 180 million T cells. An early release that covered around 590 HLA-typed donors contained about 300 gigabases of sequencing data and tens of millions of unique TCR sequences. Of the roughly 400 genotyped donors, 81% were placed in the genetic ancestry cluster associated with self-reported Caucasian donors. The study aimed to test whether cataloging public T cell receptors could reveal signatures of past pathogen exposure. Using immunosequencing, the study profiled T cell repertoires from fewer than 700 subjects and related those repertoires to cytomegalovirus serostatus. Besides the first cohort of approximately 710 subjects, a separate validation cohort made up of some 110 different subjects was used. To predict cytomegalovirus infection status, the study combined high-throughput TCR immunosequencing, statistical association of individual TCRs with disease status, and machine learning. To study patterns of TCR occurrence, a later analysis re-analyzed previously published TCR beta repertoires from 666 donors and added high-resolution HLA genotyping. Rather than drawing on any new phenotypic data, the later analysis identified candidate immune exposures from TCR beta sequences and the way those sequences occurred across donors. In an earlier analysis of over 550 of the donors, high-throughput TCR beta sequencing was used to judge whether each TCR beta V gene segment behaved as functional or pseudogenic. Alongside the repertoire data, information on donor age, sex, ethnicity and CMV serostatus was compiled. In a later genetic analysis, genome-wide SNP genotypes for about 55% of the roughly 700 donors were used, and that subset was treated as a discovery cohort. Every discovery cohort repertoire had been produced on one sequencing platform. HLA typing covered class I and class II loci at four-digit resolution. The number of typed donors differed by locus: 629-630 for A, B, C, DRB1 and DQB1; 522 for DQA1; 600 to 610 for DPA1; and approximately 450 for DPB1. Roughly 5 DR-DQ haplotypes were handled as single units for association and clustering because linkage in the cohort was strong. Among 350 to 400 genotyped donors of the cohort, an average of roughly 240,000 unique TCR beta nucleotide sequences were sequenced per donor, around 20% of them non-productive. The study at large found these results: In vitro tests confirmed that a few of the cytomegalovirus-associated TCR beta chains recognize cytomegalovirus antigens. A cluster of highly shared sequence variants was judged likely to represent a technical artifact of the sequencing pipeline. A total of around 150 TCR beta chains were listed by the study as associated with cytomegalovirus. The classifier was reported to diagnose cytomegalovirus status with high specificity and sensitivity in both the original cohort and the validation cohort. V-gene and J-gene trimming of TCR beta chains was associated with a missense DCLRE1C variant in a later genetic analysis, and the association was replicated in an independent cohort. Roughly uniform sequencing depth across donors was assumed in presence/absence analyses, although this assumption may not hold. When HLA alleles, especially DR and DQ, strongly co-occurred, TCR associations were difficult to assign to individual alleles. A further reported finding was that TCR beta sequences accurately predicted the HLA-A and HLA-B alleles for most subjects in the first cohort. Most TCR sequences were seen in very few donors, while some public TCRs were found in many individuals. In a later analysis, HLA-associated TCR beta chains were found to be more clonally expanded and to have lower generation probabilities than equally common non-associated chains. Linkage disequilibrium might explain the correlated functional status among segregating V segments, but an unknown experimental factor could not be ruled out. It was suggested by the authors that the approach could potentially be generalized to other disease states and immunological phenotypes. This cohort had only TCR beta chains sequenced, and the lack of alpha or paired-chain data limited which features could be detected. A later analysis found that TCR association rates varied across HLA loci, with DRB1 alleles showing the most associated TCRs and HLA-C alleles the fewest. Because the 87-base-pair reads could not distinguish some IMGT-functional V segments, including TRBV6-2 and TRBV6-3, those segments were excluded. Over 15 rarely observed V segments, including chromosome 9 orphons, were excluded from the earlier analysis of about 610 of the donors because counts were too low. CMV serostatus was the only immune exposure information available for the cohort. A later analysis reported that several top co-occurrence clusters appeared linked to parvovirus B19, influenza, CMV and Epstein-Barr virus. In an earlier analysis of about 600 of the donors, most TCR beta V segments appeared in productive rearrangements about 87% or about 30% of the time, broadly matching IMGT annotations. According to a later genetic analysis, donors in an Asian-associated ancestry cluster had fewer N-insertions in productive TCRs than the roughly 700-donor mean. At a false discovery rate of 0.05, a later analysis linked under 20,000 TCR beta sequences to specific HLA alleles. Because HLA typing was missing for some donors at each locus, association tests included only the typed subset. Most CMV-associated TCR beta chains appeared to be HLA-restricted in a later analysis, and the HLA associations seemed to be driven largely by CMV exposure.

Library construction relied on the immunoSEQ multiplex PCR assay. For the multiplex PCR, a mixture combining 60 forward primers for TCR Vbeta segments and 13 reverse primers for TCR Jbeta segments was used. A multiplex PCR assay on genomic DNA amplified the CDR3 region of rearranged TCR beta genes. The amplified TCR beta libraries were sequenced on the Illumina HiSeq System as 87-base-pair reads. In the authors' own workflow: Across the roughly 600 repertoires, a later analysis counted tens of millions of unique TCR beta chains, roughly 11 million of which were shared by at least two donors. Raw reads were error-corrected and collapsed into unique sequences with a nearest-neighbor algorithm that merged closely related sequences to remove PCR and sequencing errors. Alignment of CDR3 sequences to IMGT reference sequences was used to assign V, D and J gene segments. For a sequence to be retained, at least a six-nucleotide match to both a V gene segment and a J gene segment was required. Rearrangements were called productive when the CDR3 lacked stop codons and stayed in frame with V and J; all others were non-productive. CDR3 was defined according to IMGT convention as the region running from the second conserved V-encoded cysteine to the conserved J-encoded phenylalanine. In an earlier analysis of approximately 500 of the donors, sequences lacking an unambiguous match to a single V gene segment were excluded. In an earlier analysis of 500 to 750 of the donors, V segments were called functional above 56.7% productive rearrangements and were called segregating when the between-donor standard deviation exceeded 5%. To diagnose cytomegalovirus status from the catalog of TCR beta chain sequences, a statistical classification framework was built. In a later analysis, V and J genes were assigned by comparing TCR nucleotide sequences against IMGT/GENE-DB human TR gene sequences. The TCRdist pipeline was used in a later analysis to assign CDR3 sequences and most-parsimonious VDJ recombination scenarios. In a later analysis, every TCR beta chain was defined by the combination of its CDR3 amino acid sequence and its V-gene family, and reads without a unique V-gene family were dropped. To address suspected cross-contamination and a sequencing artifact, a later analysis removed around 600 highly shared, low-generation-probability nucleotide sequences. For each public chain, a later analysis derived a clonal expansion index from normalized ranks of inferred template counts within each repertoire. In a later analysis, generation probabilities were computed using a VDJ recombination model fitted to out-of-frame rearrangements, and the results were checked against IGoR. In a later analysis, hypergeometric tests were used to score TCR-TCR, TCR-HLA and TCR-CMV co-occurrence, with a repertoire-size bias correction applied to TCR pairs. To estimate false discovery rates, a later analysis permuted the HLA or CMV assignments 20 times. In a later analysis, co-occurring TCRs were grouped with DBSCAN, and TCRdist sequence similarity was added when clustering was performed within HLA-allele-positive subsets. Co-occurrence clustering excluded repertoires with fewer than 30,000 or more than 120,000 public chains, plus five with anomalous nucleotide sharing. Not all clones reach the TCRdb copy of this immuneACCESS table, which keeps in-frame sequences only. Checked studies attribute under half of the gap to unresolved V genes and leave the rest unexplained. The V and J calls and clone size are taken from that table; D and trimming were inferred from the DNA. The sample includes over 95,000 clones, with roughly 80% observed a single time. Together, the top ten hold roughly 2.7% of the sample.

A note on this clone: Its recognized antigen is unknown. One base away there is no much larger clone; base qualities are not given.

The CDR1 and CDR2 encoded by the germline V gene are KGHSH and LQKENI. From the cysteine through the phenylalanine, the CDR3 covers 14 amino acids. The retained sequence is limited to the CDR3, 42 bases, with the frame set at the first base. V loses 0 bases, J loses 6 bases, and the germline ends lie 11 bases apart. The cohort consisted of 650 to 850 healthy bone marrow donors. All cohort members were sampled while nominally healthy, although unrecorded immune exposures were likely present. The donor was CMV seronegative and belonged to the group of under 400 seronegative cohort members. Each donor provided a peripheral blood sample, and peripheral blood mononuclear cells were used for TCR beta sequencing. Genomic DNA was extracted from the blood cell samples with the Qiagen DNeasy Blood Extraction Kit.

The sequenced sample consisted of PBMCs. The chain is encoded by TRBV18 joined to TRBJ1-2; the D gene remains uncertain. This clonotype was sampled from a female donor in good health and CMV-seronegative. The CDR3 region reads CASSPPRLIHGYTF. The sequenced DNA is TGTGCCAGCTCACCACCCAGGCTAATCCATGGCTACACCTTC.